What follows is one TCR beta chain and its context. Antigen unknown. Germline and genes: mouse. The DNA ends 1 residue before the CDR3 does, and the rest of the CDR3 is filled in from the germline J gene. Produced via immunoSEQ multiplex PCR; TCRdb's table is partial and in-frame only. Of fewer than 5,000 clones detected, approximately 49% appear once; the ten largest clones hold about a fifth. These data originate in a study of tissue T cells after allogeneic stem cell transplantation. The study, taken as a whole, reports: Shared clones across patients were few; motif clustering revealed tissue-specific shared signatures. The study did not identify alloreactive or antigen-specific tissue TCRs, and some clones might be persisting host cells.

The V gene lost 5 bases and the J gene lost 4 bases, with 14 bases spanning the gap. Per germline, CDR1 NSHNY and CDR2 SYGAGN. The CDR3 is 14 residues long. Time point in this sample: mouse harvest day 14 after allogeneic transplant. Mouse grafts combined 10^7 T-cell-depleted bone marrow cells with 10^6 splenic CD5+ T cells. Mice had MHC-mismatched B6 into BALB/c GVHD, sampled day 7 or 14. The clonotype was recovered from a female BALB/c mouse given C57BL/6 T cells with graft-versus-host disease after an allogeneic hematopoietic cell transplant. The chain uses TRBV13-1 and TRBJ2-5; maybe TRBD2 (6 bases). Material for sequencing was lymph node tissue. CDR3 amino acids: CASSPTGGKDTQYF. CDR3 DNA (partial): TGTGCCAGCAGCCCCACGGGGGGAAAAGACACCCAGTAC.